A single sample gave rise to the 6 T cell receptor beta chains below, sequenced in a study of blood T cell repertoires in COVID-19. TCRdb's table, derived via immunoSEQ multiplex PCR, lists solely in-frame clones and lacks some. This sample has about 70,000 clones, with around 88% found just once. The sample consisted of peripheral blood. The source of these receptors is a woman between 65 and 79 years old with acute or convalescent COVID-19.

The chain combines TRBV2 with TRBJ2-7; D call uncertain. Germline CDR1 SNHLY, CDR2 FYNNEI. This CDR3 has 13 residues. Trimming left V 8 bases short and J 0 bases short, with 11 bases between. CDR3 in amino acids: CASCRVFSYEQYF. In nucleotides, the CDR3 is TGTGCCAGCTGTCGGGTTTTCTCCTACGAGCAGTACTTC. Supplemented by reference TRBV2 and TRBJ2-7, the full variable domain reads EPEVTQTPSHQVTQMGQEVILRCVPISNHLYFYWYRQILGQKVEFLVSFYNNEISEKSEIFDDQFSVERPDGSNFTLKIRSTKLEDSAMYFCASCRVFSYEQYFGPGTRLTVT.

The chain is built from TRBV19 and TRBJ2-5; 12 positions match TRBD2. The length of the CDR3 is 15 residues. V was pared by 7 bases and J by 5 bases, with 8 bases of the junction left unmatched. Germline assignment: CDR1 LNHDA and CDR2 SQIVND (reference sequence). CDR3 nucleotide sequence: TGTGCCAGTACCAAGACTAGCGGGAGATGGGAGACCCAGTACTTC. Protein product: CASTKTSGRWETQYF.

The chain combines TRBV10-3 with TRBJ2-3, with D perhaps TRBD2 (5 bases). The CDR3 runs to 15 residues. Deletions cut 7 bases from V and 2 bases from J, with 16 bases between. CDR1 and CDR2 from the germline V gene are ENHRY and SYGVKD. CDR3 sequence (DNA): TGTGCCATCACCCGGACTTCCAGATCCACAGATACGCAGTATTTT. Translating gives CAITRTSRSTDTQYF.

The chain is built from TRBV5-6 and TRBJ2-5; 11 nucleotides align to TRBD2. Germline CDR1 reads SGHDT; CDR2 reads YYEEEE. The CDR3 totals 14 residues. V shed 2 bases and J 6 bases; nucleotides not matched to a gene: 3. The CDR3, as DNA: TGTGCCAGCAGCTTCACTAGCGGGAGAAAGACCCAGTACTTC. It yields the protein CASSFTSGRKTQYF.

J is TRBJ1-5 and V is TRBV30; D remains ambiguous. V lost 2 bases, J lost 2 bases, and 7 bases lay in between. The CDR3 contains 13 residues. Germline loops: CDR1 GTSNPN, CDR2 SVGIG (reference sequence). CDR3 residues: CAWSPGGNQPQHF. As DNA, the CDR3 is TGTGCCTGGAGTCCCGGGGGCAATCAGCCCCAGCATTTT.

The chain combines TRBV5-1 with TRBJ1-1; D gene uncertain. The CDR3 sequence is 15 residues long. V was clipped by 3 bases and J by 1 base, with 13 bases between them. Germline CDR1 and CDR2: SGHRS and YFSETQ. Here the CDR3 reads CASSSERAGNTEAFF. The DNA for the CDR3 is TGCGCCAGCAGCTCCGAGCGGGCTGGGAACACTGAAGCTTTCTTT.